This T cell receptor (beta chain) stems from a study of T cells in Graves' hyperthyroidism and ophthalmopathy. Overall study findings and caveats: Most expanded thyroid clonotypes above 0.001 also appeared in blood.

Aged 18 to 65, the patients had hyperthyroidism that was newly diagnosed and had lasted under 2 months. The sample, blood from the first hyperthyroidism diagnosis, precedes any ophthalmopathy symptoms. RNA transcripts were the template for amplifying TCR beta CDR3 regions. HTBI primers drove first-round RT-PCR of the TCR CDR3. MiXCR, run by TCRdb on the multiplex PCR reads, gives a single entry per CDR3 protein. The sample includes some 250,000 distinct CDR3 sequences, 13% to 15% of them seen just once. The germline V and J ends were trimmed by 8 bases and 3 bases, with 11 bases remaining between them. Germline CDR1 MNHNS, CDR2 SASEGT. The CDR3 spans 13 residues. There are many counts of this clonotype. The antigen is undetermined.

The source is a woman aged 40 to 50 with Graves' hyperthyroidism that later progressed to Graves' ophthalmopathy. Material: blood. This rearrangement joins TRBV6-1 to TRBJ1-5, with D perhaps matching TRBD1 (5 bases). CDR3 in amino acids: CASAGTTNQPQHF. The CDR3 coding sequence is TGTGCCAGCGCGGGGACGACCAATCAGCCCCAGCATTTT.